This T cell receptor (beta chain) is drawn from a study of cytomegalovirus exposure and HLA in healthy donors. Study as a whole: Of around 400 genotyped donors, about 81% grouped in the Caucasian-associated ancestry cluster.

The CDR3 contains 15 residues. Germline loops: CDR1 LNHDA, CDR2 SQIVND (reference sequence). Donors sampled were nominally healthy, though unrecorded immune exposures were likely. Only a few counts were recorded for this clone. Amplification used 60 Vbeta primers and 13 Jbeta primers. The protocol was immunoSEQ multiplex PCR, while the TCRdb copy is restricted to in-frame clones and leaves out a portion. Altogether 150,000 to 200,000 clones are present, 75% to 85% being singletons, with the ten largest covering approximately 5%. Material: PBMCs. This sequence originates from a woman aged 18 to 35 in good health and CMV-seropositive. The V gene is TRBV19, the J gene TRBJ2-5; 9 bases line up with TRBD1. The end of the DNA fits TRBJ2-7 better, so the J call may be wrong. Here the CDR3 DNA reads TGTGCCAGTAGTATGCCGGGACAGGGATTCTACGAGCAGTACTTC. It translates to CASSMPGQGFYEQYF.